The 18 T cell receptor beta chains below come from one sample, sequenced in a study of T cell clonotyping in hematopoietic cell transplantation. Time point denoted: recipient sample about 28 days before transplant, after cytoreduction. Repertoires were generated with immunoSEQ multiplex PCR, while TCRdb's copy carries only in-frame clones and drops some. Of thousands of clones listed, approximately 90% are singletons. Sequenced material: peripheral blood mononuclear cells, taken before stem cell transplant. Source of these receptors: a man aged 55 to 70 with acute myeloid leukemia. Some clones in this sample may be carry-over from other donors' samples.

The genes are TRBV7-2 and TRBJ1-1; tentative D call: TRBD1 (6 bases). CDR1 SGHTA and CDR2 FQGNSA come from the germline V gene. Deletions cut 5 bases from V and 5 bases from J, with 15 bases between. The CDR3 has 14 amino acids. The CDR3 spells CASSPYSGETEAFF. In DNA form, the CDR3 reads TGTGCCAGCAGCCCTTATTCAGGGGAAACTGAAGCTTTCTTT.

This clone was found a few times. CDR3 residues: CASSEVTYEQYF. The CDR3 nucleotides read TGTGCCAGCAGTGAGGTCACCTACGAGCAGTACTTC. The V call is TRBV13, the J call TRBJ2-7; no clear D gene. Germline lookup yields CDR1 PRHDT and CDR2 FYEKMQ (reference sequence). The CDR3 is 12 amino acids. V was cut by 6 bases and J by 2 bases, with 8 bases left in between.

This clone was recorded only once. This sequence joins TRBV28 and TRBJ2-3; D is perhaps TRBD2 (5 bases). The CDR3 extends over 15 amino acids. Per the germline V gene, CDR1 is MDHEN and CDR2 is SYDVKM. Trimming removed 2 bases at V and 2 bases at J, with 11 bases between. DNA for the CDR3: TGTGCCAGCAGTTTAGCGGGCAGCACCACAGATACGCAGTATTTT. Amino acid sequence: CASSLAGSTTDTQYF.

This clone was picked up one time. The rearrangement links TRBV6-5 to TRBJ2-1, with D possibly called TRBD1 or TRBD2 (5 bases each). This CDR3 comprises 13 residues. Germline V CDR1 and CDR2: MNHEY, SVGAGI. V was trimmed by 0 bases and J by 10 bases, leaving 10 bases between them. CDR3 DNA sequence: TGTGCCAGCAGTTACTCGAAGGGACCCGAGCAGTTCTTC. The encoded protein is CASSYSKGPEQFF.

The CDR3 is CASSLSPGQETQYF. CDR3 nucleotides: TGTGCCAGCAGTTTATCTCCGGGACAAGAGACCCAGTACTTC. V usage is TRBV27 and J usage is TRBJ2-5, with a tentative D call TRBD2 (5 bases). Germline CDR1 reads MNHEY; CDR2 reads SMNVEV (reference sequence). V was cut by 0 bases and J by 2 bases, with 7 bases left in between. This CDR3 comprises 14 residues.

J is TRBJ2-4 and V is TRBV13; 12 nucleotides align to TRBD2. The germline CDR1 and CDR2 sequences are PRHDT and FYEKMQ (reference sequence). V lost 4 bases and J lost 4; bases outside the gene matches: 5. The CDR3 runs to 16 residues. The CDR3: CASSSLAGGLKNIQYF. Written as DNA, the CDR3 is TGTGCCAGCAGCTCCCTAGCGGGGGGGCTGAAAAACATTCAGTACTTC.

The V and J genes are TRBV5-1 and TRBJ2-5; 7 bases match TRBD1. The V and J ends lost 0 bases and 5 bases, in that order; junction bases with no gene match: 4. This CDR3 has 14 amino acids. From germline, CDR1 is SGHRS and CDR2 YFSETQ. The DNA for the CDR3 is TGCGCCAGCAGCTTGGAGGGGGCGGGTGAGACCCAGTACTTC. Its translation: CASSLEGAGETQYF.

The chain recombines TRBV9 with TRBJ2-1; TRBD2 agrees at 8 bases. The V gene's germline CDR1 is SGDLS and CDR2 YYNGEE. Trimming removed 0 bases from V and 2 bases from J; junction bases left unmatched: 7. CDR3 length equals 17 residues. In DNA form, the CDR3 reads TGTGCCAGCAGCGTAGCTACGACGGGAGGGCCCTACAATGAGCAGTTCTTC. It yields the protein CASSVATTGGPYNEQFF.

The chain recombines TRBV7-2 with TRBJ2-7; D unclear. CDR1 and CDR2 (germline): SGHTA, FQGNSA. This CDR3 contains 13 residues. The V end was cut by 5 bases, the J end by 4 bases, with 12 bases between. The CDR3 here is CASSLELRYEQYF. The CDR3 nucleotides are TGTGCCAGCAGCCTGGAGCTGCGATACGAGCAGTACTTC. The full variable domain, with the rest looked up from reference TRBV7-2 and TRBJ2-7, is GAGVSQSPSNKVTEKGKDVELRCDPISGHTALYWYRQSLGQGLEFLIYFQGNSAPDKSGLPSDRFSAERTGGSVSTLTIQRTQQEDSAVYLCASSLELRYEQYFGPGTRLTVT.

Turning to this clone: The junction departs from germline at one end; a sequencing error may be responsible. The genes are TRBV6-1 and TRBJ2-7; no firm D call. The germline CDR1 and CDR2 sequences are MNHNS and SASEGT. The CDR3 is made up of 15 amino acids. The CDR3 nucleotides are TGTGCCAGCAGGGAAGGCCTCACCCGACTCTACGAGCAGTACTTC. Amino acid sequence: CASREGLTRLYEQYF.

The chain joins TRBV2 to TRBJ1-2, with a tentative D call TRBD1 (6 bases). Trimming stripped 6 bases from V and 6 bases from J, with 20 bases between. This CDR3 region has 15 residues. Germline assignment: CDR1 SNHLY and CDR2 FYNNEI. The CDR3 sequence is CASSITPRGVDGYTF. The CDR3 nucleotides read TGTGCCAGCAGCATAACCCCCAGGGGAGTGGATGGCTACACCTTC. The full variable domain, with the rest looked up from reference TRBV2 and TRBJ1-2, is EPEVTQTPSHQVTQMGQEVILRCVPISNHLYFYWYRQILGQKVEFLVSFYNNEISEKSEIFDDQFSVERPDGSNFTLKIRSTKLEDSAMYFCASSITPRGVDGYTFGSGTRLTVV.

The chain is built from TRBV5-1 and TRBJ2-7, with 7 bases matching TRBD2. The CDR3 is 14 residues long. The V gene's germline CDR1 is SGHRS and CDR2 YFSETQ. The V gene end was trimmed by 4 bases and the J gene end by 2 bases; junction bases not matched to a gene: 6. As DNA, the CDR3 is TGCGCCAGCAGCCCAGCGGGACGGACCTACGAGCAGTACTTC. This gives the protein CASSPAGRTYEQYF.

The chain joins TRBV19 to TRBJ2-1; 11 bases fit TRBD2. Germline CDR1 is LNHDA and CDR2 is SQIVND (reference sequence). This CDR3 is 16 amino acids long. Germline trimming cut 8 bases from V and 8 bases from J; bases unmatched to any gene: 14. The CDR3 nucleotides are TGTGCCAGTTCTACCTTAGCGGGGGGGCCTCATCATGAGCAGTTCTTC. This sequence encodes CASSTLAGGPHHEQFF. Full variable domain (missing parts from reference TRBV19 and TRBJ2-1): DGGITQSPKYLFRKEGQNVTLSCEQNLNHDAMYWYRQDPGQGLRLIYYSQIVNDFQKGDIAEGYSVSREKKESFPLTVTSAQKNPTAFYLCASSTLAGGPHHEQFFGPGTRLTVL.

The rearrangement joins TRBV29-1 to TRBJ2-3; D not certain. This CDR3 is 12 amino acids long. V shed 3 bases and J shed 6 bases, with 10 bases lying between them. Germline values: CDR1 SQVTM, CDR2 ANQGSEA. CDR3 in DNA: TGCAGCGTTGACGTGGGTGGGGATACGCAGTATTTT. This gives the protein CSVDVGGDTQYF.

This clone appeared a single time. V gene TRBV27 combines with J gene TRBJ2-1; 8 nucleotides line up with TRBD1. Germline trimming cut 0 bases from V and 4 bases from J; bases unmatched to any gene: 5. The CDR3 runs to 16 residues. Germline assignment: CDR1 MNHEY and CDR2 SMNVEV (reference sequence). The CDR3 coding sequence is TGTGCCAGCAGTTTATCGAGGCAGGGGGCATACAATGAGCAGTTCTTC. Its translation: CASSLSRQGAYNEQFF.

This chain uses TRBV10-3 with TRBJ2-7, with 10 bases aligning to TRBD2. The CDR3 is 14 amino acids. The germline gives CDR1 ENHRY, CDR2 SYGVKD. V shed 11 bases, J shed 0 bases, and the junction held 7 bases outside the gene matches. The CDR3 protein is CASRSSGSSYEQYF. As DNA, the CDR3 is TGTGCCTCGAGATCTAGCGGGAGCTCCTACGAGCAGTACTTC.

This clone was observed a single time. The CDR3 is CASSFTREKQFF. The CDR3 nucleotides read TGTGCCAGCAGTTTTACCCGGGAGAAGCAGTTCTTC. The rearrangement uses TRBV27 and TRBJ2-1; a possible D gene is TRBD2 (6 bases). V lost 3 bases and J 11 bases, leaving 11 bases between the germline ends. Germline loops: CDR1 MNHEY, CDR2 SMNVEV (reference sequence). This CDR3 has 12 residues.

This chain uses TRBV7-8 with TRBJ2-1; D might be TRBD1 (5 bases). The CDR3 extends over 15 amino acids. Germline V gives CDR1 SGHVS, CDR2 FQNEAQ. V was clipped by 5 bases and J by 0 bases, with 11 bases between them. CDR3 sequence: CASSPGQNSYNEQFF. CDR3 nucleotides: TGTGCCAGCAGCCCAGGGCAGAACTCCTACAATGAGCAGTTCTTC.